This TCR beta chain was profiled in a study of cytomegalovirus exposure and HLA in healthy donors (TCRdb year 2017). For context, the study as a whole: An earlier analysis of roughly 610 of the donors reported 276 Gb of sequence data and 117 million unique TCR beta sequences obtained from about 179 million T cells. Approximately 300 gigabases of sequencing data and around 88 million unique TCR sequences made up an early release that covered over 550 HLA-typed donors. Of the roughly 400 genotyped donors, around 81% fell in the genetic ancestry cluster associated with self-reported Caucasian donors. The study aimed to test whether signatures of past pathogen exposure could be identified by cataloging public T cell receptors. The T cell repertoires of several hundred subjects were profiled by immunosequencing and related to cytomegalovirus serostatus. Along with the approximately 600-subject first cohort, a separate validation cohort of approximately 110 different subjects was used. High-throughput TCR immunosequencing, statistical association of individual TCRs with disease status, and machine learning were combined to predict cytomegalovirus infection status. A later analysis re-analyzed previously published TCR beta repertoires from approximately 670 donors and added high-resolution HLA genotyping to study TCR occurrence patterns. The later analysis used no new phenotypic data to find candidate immune exposures, relying instead on TCR beta sequences and their occurrence across donors. To decide whether each TCR beta V gene segment behaved as functional or pseudogenic, an earlier analysis of nearly 600 of the donors relied on high-throughput TCR beta sequencing. Alongside the repertoire data, information on donor age, sex, ethnicity and CMV serostatus was compiled. In a later genetic analysis, genome-wide SNP genotypes for about 65% of the roughly 700 donors were used, and that subset was treated as a discovery cohort. All discovery cohort repertoires had been generated using a single sequencing platform. HLA typing covered class I and class II loci at four-digit resolution. The number of donors typed differed by locus, with about 629-640 for A, B, C, DRB1 and DQB1, more than 500 for DQA1, approximately 570 for DPA1, and under 490 for DPB1. Because of strong linkage in the cohort, 4 to 6 DR-DQ haplotypes were treated as single units for association and clustering. On average, approximately 250,000 unique TCR beta nucleotide sequences were sequenced per donor among more than 350 genotyped donors of the cohort, with 15% to 20% of those sequences being non-productive.

In regard to this clone: The antigen it recognizes is unknown. No base-level quality is on record; no much larger clone is a single base apart.

On the study overall, not on this receptor specifically: A few of the identified cytomegalovirus-associated TCR beta chains were confirmed in vitro to be specific for cytomegalovirus antigens. In a later analysis, most CMV-associated TCR beta chains were found to appear HLA-restricted, with HLA associations seemingly driven largely by CMV exposure. In a later genetic analysis, a missense DCLRE1C variant was associated with V-gene and J-gene trimming of TCR beta chains, and the association was replicated in an independent cohort. In a later analysis, HLA-associated TCR beta chains were found to be more clonally expanded and to have lower generation probabilities than equally common non-associated chains. Linkage disequilibrium might explain the correlated functional status among segregating V segments, but an unknown experimental factor could not be ruled out. The authors suggested that the approach could potentially be generalized to other disease states and immunological phenotypes. A group of highly shared sequence variants was considered likely to be a technical artifact of the sequencing pipeline. The study listed 164 TCR beta chains as associated with cytomegalovirus. In a later genetic analysis, fewer N-insertions in productive TCRs were reported among donors in an Asian-associated ancestry cluster than the roughly 700-donor mean. A further reported finding was that TCR beta sequences accurately predicted the HLA-A and HLA-B alleles for most subjects in the first cohort. The earlier analysis of approximately 540 of the donors excluded some 16 rarely observed V segments, including chromosome 9 orphons, because counts were too low. Sequencing depth was assumed to be roughly uniform across donors in the presence/absence analyses, though that assumption may not hold. Strong co-occurrence of HLA alleles, especially DR and DQ, made assigning TCR associations to individual alleles difficult. Across donors, most TCR sequences were observed very rarely, whereas some public TCRs were present in many individuals. Specific HLA alleles were associated with over 15,000 TCR beta sequences at a false discovery rate of 0.05 in a later analysis. Because some donors lacked HLA typing at each locus, the association tests relied only on the typed subset. In an earlier analysis of about 540 of the donors, most TCR beta V segments were observed in productive rearrangements about 90% or about 30% of the time, broadly matching IMGT annotations. The only immune exposure information available for the cohort was CMV serostatus. According to a later analysis, parvovirus B19, influenza, CMV and Epstein-Barr virus appeared linked to several top co-occurrence clusters. In a later analysis, TCR association rates were found to vary across HLA loci, with the most associated TCRs seen for DRB1 alleles and the fewest for HLA-C alleles. Only TCR beta chains were sequenced in this cohort, and the absence of alpha or paired-chain data limited detectable features. Cytomegalovirus status was reported to be diagnosed by the classifier with high specificity and sensitivity in both the original and validation cohorts.

Libraries were constructed by the immunoSEQ multiplex PCR assay. The multiplex PCR relied on a mix of 60 forward primers for TCR Vbeta segments and 13 reverse primers for TCR Jbeta segments. The CDR3 region of rearranged TCR beta genes was amplified from genomic DNA by a multiplex PCR assay. The Illumina HiSeq System was used to sequence the amplified TCR beta libraries as 87-base-pair reads. Turning to the authors' computational methods: A later analysis tallied around 87 million unique TCR beta chains across the 666 repertoires, and approximately 11 million of those chains were shared by two or more donors. To remove PCR and sequencing errors, raw reads were error-corrected and collapsed into unique sequences using a nearest-neighbor algorithm that merged closely related sequences. To assign V, D and J gene segments, CDR3 sequences were aligned to IMGT reference sequences. For a sequence to be retained, at least a six-nucleotide match to both a V gene segment and a J gene segment was required. A rearrangement was called productive if the CDR3 had no stop codons and remained in frame with V and J, and every other rearrangement was called non-productive. Following IMGT convention, CDR3 was defined as the stretch from the second conserved V-encoded cysteine to the conserved J-encoded phenylalanine. In an earlier analysis of just under 600 of the donors, sequences lacking an unambiguous match to a single V gene segment were excluded. An earlier analysis of 500 to 700 of the donors classified V segments as functional when productive rearrangements were above 56.7% and as segregating when the standard deviation between donors was above 5%. A statistical classification framework was built for diagnosing cytomegalovirus status from the catalog of TCR beta chain sequences. A later analysis assigned V and J genes by comparing TCR nucleotide sequences with IMGT/GENE-DB human TR gene sequences. The TCRdist pipeline was used in a later analysis to assign CDR3 sequences and most-parsimonious VDJ recombination scenarios. In a later analysis, each TCR beta chain was defined by its CDR3 amino acid sequence together with its V-gene family, and reads lacking a unique V-gene family were excluded. As a way to deal with suspected cross-contamination and a sequencing artifact, a later analysis dropped roughly 600 nucleotide sequences that were highly shared and had low generation probability. A later analysis calculated a clonal expansion index for each public chain from normalized within-repertoire ranks of inferred template counts. A later analysis computed generation probabilities with a VDJ recombination model fitted to out-of-frame rearrangements, and checked the results against IGoR. A later analysis scored TCR-TCR, TCR-HLA and TCR-CMV co-occurrence with hypergeometric tests, applying a repertoire-size bias correction to TCR pairs. To estimate false discovery rates, a later analysis permuted the HLA or CMV assignments 20 times. In a later analysis, co-occurring TCRs were grouped with DBSCAN, and TCRdist sequence similarity was added when clustering was performed within HLA-allele-positive subsets. Repertoires with fewer than 30,000 or more than 120,000 public chains were left out of co-occurrence clustering, as were five repertoires with anomalous nucleotide sharing. Held by TCRdb, this immuneACCESS table contains in-frame sequences only and omits some clones. Under half of the omission traces to an unresolved V gene where checked; the cause of the rest is unknown. Clone size and V and J calls were adopted from that table, with D and trimming inferred from the DNA. The sample contains about 190,000 clones, roughly 87% of them found a single time. Approximately 1.1% of the sample comes from the top ten.

The cohort was made up of 666 healthy bone marrow donors. Cohort members were all nominally healthy when sampled, although unrecorded immune exposures were likely present. The donor was CMV seronegative and belonged to the group of under 400 seronegative cohort members. Each donor provided a peripheral blood sample, and peripheral blood mononuclear cells were used for TCR beta sequencing. The Qiagen DNeasy Blood Extraction Kit was used to extract genomic DNA from the blood cell samples. The specimen sequenced was PBMCs. The clonotype originates from a boy aged 2-15 years in good health and CMV-seronegative.

The nucleotide sequence is TGCGCCAGCCGAACTAGCGGGAGGTTCCGAGAGCAGTTCTTC. The encoded protein is CASRTSGRFREQFF. In this chain, TRBV10-2 is recombined with TRBJ2-1; TRBD2 fits 12 bases in the junction. Counted from cysteine to phenylalanine, this CDR3 has 14 amino acids. Just CDR3 DNA is preserved here, 42 bases in frame from base 1. Here V drops 8 bases and J drops 10 bases, and the junction holds 9 bases not matched to any gene. Taken from the germline V gene, the CDR1 and CDR2 loops are WSHSY and SAAADI.